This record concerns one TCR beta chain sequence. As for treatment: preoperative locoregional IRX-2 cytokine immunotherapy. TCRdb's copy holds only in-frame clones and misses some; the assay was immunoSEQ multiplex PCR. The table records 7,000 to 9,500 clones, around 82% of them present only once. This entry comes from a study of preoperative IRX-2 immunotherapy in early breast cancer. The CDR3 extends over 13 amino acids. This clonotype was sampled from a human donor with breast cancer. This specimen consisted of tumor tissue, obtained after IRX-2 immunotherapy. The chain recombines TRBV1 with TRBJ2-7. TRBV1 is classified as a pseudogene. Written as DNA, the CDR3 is TGCGCCAGCAGCCTAGAGACCCGCGCCCGGCAGTACTTC. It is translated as CASSLETRARQYF.